This TCR beta chain was identified during a study of blood T cell repertoires in COVID-19. Study in general: Nucleic acid was either cDNA or gDNA, and it came from T cells, B-cell-depleted T cells, or PBMCs.

The CDR3 is 13 amino acids long, termini counted. Germline values: CDR1 SNHLY, CDR2 FYNNEI. Data came from immunoSEQ multiplex PCR; TCRdb stores just in-frame clones and leaves some out. The table includes more than 110,000 clones, around 80% detected once. With respect to this clone: Because the CDR3's place on the DNA is in doubt, the DNA is left out and the CDR3 is given as listed by TCRdb.

The receptor was isolated from a woman of 80 years or more in a cohort sampled during active or convalescent COVID-19. This chain uses TRBV2 with TRBJ1-2; the table gives TRBD1 as D, unverified against the DNA. Specimen: peripheral blood. The CDR3 spells CASILGATYGYTF.